Sequencing of this T cell receptor (beta chain) was carried out in a study of Ad26.COV2.S vaccination and SARS-CoV-2 variants. A single count supports this clone. Libraries were prepared by immunoSEQ multiplex PCR; TCRdb keeps only in-frame clonotypes and omits some of them. The repertoire holds roughly 320,000 clones, about nine tenths seen once, with about 3.4% in the top ten. Indicated treatment: approximately 18 received Ad26.COV2.S at low or high dose, single or two shots; roughly five received placebo; per-sample allocation not given. Sample collection was performed on day 63 after the first vaccine or placebo injection. This CDR3 is 15 amino acids long. V was shortened by 1 base and J by 5 bases, with 15 bases between the two germline ends. Germline V CDR1 and CDR2: LNHDA, SQIVND (reference sequence).

The TCR was taken from a person aged 18-60 years who received the Ad26.COV2.S COVID-19 vaccine or a placebo. This chain joins TRBV19 and TRBJ2-7; D not resolved. The sequences come from peripheral blood, collected in a trial of Ad26.COV2.S vaccine versus placebo. As DNA, the CDR3 is TGTGCCAGTAGTATAGGCCGGACCGATTGGGACGAGCAGTACTTC. Its translation: CASSIGRTDWDEQYF.